The 24 T cell receptor beta chains below come from one sample, sequenced in a study of T-cell reconstitution after alpha-beta-depleted transplantation in children. As it was prepared, the TCRbeta library received unique molecular identifiers. Using its own MiXCR run on the PCR reads, TCRdb lists one record per CDR3 protein. Among about 610,000 distinct CDR3 sequences, roughly 10% were seen once, and the ten largest hold about 4%. This specimen consisted of PBMCs from the stem cell graft donor, obtained from the stem cell graft. The receptors shown here come from a human donor who donated a stem cell graft to a child with acute myeloid leukemia.

This clonotype was counted between two and nine times. The chain joins TRBV7-9 to TRBJ2-7, with 9 bases that match TRBD1. There are 15 residues in the CDR3. V lost 5 bases and J lost 6; bases outside the gene matches: 11. CDR1 SEHNR and CDR2 FQNEAQ come from the germline V gene (reference sequence). CDR3 in amino acids: CASSPPGTGPREQYF. DNA for the CDR3: TGTGCCAGCAGCCCACCCGGGACAGGGCCTCGCGAGCAGTACTTC. The full variable domain, its missing parts supplied by reference TRBV7-9 and TRBJ2-7, is DTGVSQNPRHKITKRGQNVTFRCDPISEHNRLYWYRQTLGQGPEFLTYFQNEAQLEKSRLLSDRFSAERPKGSFSTLEIQRTEQGDSAMYLCASSPPGTGPREQYFGPGTRLTVT.

The rearrangement uses TRBV12-3 or TRBV12-4 and TRBJ2-1; no clear D. Deletions cut 6 bases from V and 2 bases from J, with 17 bases between. This CDR3 region has 16 residues. The CDR3 sequence: CASSPLPGGTYNEQFF. The CDR3 nucleotides are TGTGCCAGCAGCCCCCTGCCCGGCGGTACCTACAATGAGCAGTTCTTC.

J is TRBJ2-2 and V is TRBV7-8; TRBD2 matches 9 bases. Germline trimming cut 3 bases from V and 4 bases from J; bases unmatched to any gene: 15. Germline V lookup: CDR1 SGHVS, CDR2 FQNEAQ. The CDR3 sequence is 19 residues long. CDR3 nucleotide sequence: TGTGCCAGCAGCTTGAGAGGTAGCGGGAGACGTCGAAGCACCGGGGAGCTGTTTTTT. Translated, it gives CASSLRGSGRRRSTGELFF.

This clonotype has ten or more counts. V usage is TRBV7-9 and J usage is TRBJ2-3; 8 nucleotides line up with TRBD1. Trimming at V came to 7 bases and at J to 3 bases, leaving 9 bases not matched to a gene. The germline gives CDR1 SEHNR, CDR2 FQNEAQ (reference sequence). This CDR3 has 15 amino acids. CDR3 in DNA: TGTGCCAGCAACCATCGGGACAGGCCTACAGATACGCAGTATTTT. Translation gives CASNHRDRPTDTQYF.

This clonotype was observed many times. The gene calls are TRBV6-1 and TRBJ2-7; D possibly corresponds to TRBD1 (6 bases). CDR3 length: 15 amino acids. Deletions cut 1 base from V and 7 bases from J, with 17 bases between. The germline gives CDR1 MNHNS, CDR2 SASEGT. The CDR3 coding sequence is TGTGCCAGCAGTGAAGGAGGGGGACGGTTACAAGAGCAGTACTTC. Translation: CASSEGGGRLQEQYF.

In its sample, this clonotype was seen many times. This sequence joins TRBV29-1 and TRBJ2-7; the D gene is possibly TRBD2 (7 bases). V lost 6 bases, J lost 3 bases, and 18 bases lay in between. There are 14 residues in the CDR3. Germline CDR1 SQVTM, CDR2 ANQGSEA. CDR3 sequence (DNA): TGCAGCGTGGGGGCTAGCGGATCATACTACGAGCAGTACTTC. As protein: CSVGASGSYYEQYF.

The V call is TRBV6-1, the J call TRBJ2-7, with 7 bases lining up with TRBD2. The ends lost 6 bases at V and 0 bases at J; junction bases unmatched: 8. There are 15 residues in the CDR3. Germline CDR1 reads MNHNS; CDR2 reads SASEGT. CDR3 nucleotide sequence: TGTGCCAGCAGGGCTGGACTAGGGCTCTCCTACGAGCAGTACTTC. This translates into CASRAGLGLSYEQYF.

The chain combines TRBV5-1 with TRBJ1-2; no reliable D call. CDR3 size: 14 residues. V was cut by 0 bases and J by 3 bases, with 9 bases left in between. The germline V gene has CDR1 SGHRS and CDR2 YFSETQ. CDR3 nucleotides: TGCGCCAGCAGCTTGGATGGAACGGACTATGGCTACACCTTC. It is translated as CASSLDGTDYGYTF.

This clonotype was observed at least ten times. The chain is built from TRBV6-1 and TRBJ2-1, with 12 nucleotides matching TRBD2. V gave up 6 bases and J gave up 9 bases; unmatched junction bases: 9. CDR3 length: 15 residues. Germline-derived CDR1 and CDR2 are MNHNS and SASEGT. In DNA, the CDR3 is TGTGCCAGCAGACCGCTAGCGGGAGGGCCCGTTGAGCAGTTCTTC. This sequence encodes CASRPLAGGPVEQFF.

This clonotype has ten or more counts. This chain's CDR3 is CASSTGYTDTQYF. Here the CDR3 DNA reads TGTGCCAGCAGCACAGGGTACACAGATACGCAGTATTTT. This rearrangement joins TRBV7-8 to TRBJ2-3, with a tentative D call TRBD1 (6 bases). Per the germline V gene, CDR1 is SGHVS and CDR2 is FQNEAQ. V lost 5 bases to trimming and J lost 2 bases, with 8 bases between them. The CDR3 has 13 residues.

This clonotype has ten or more counts. The chain recombines TRBV29-1 with TRBJ2-3; perhaps D is TRBD1 or TRBD2 (5 bases each). Germline CDR1 and CDR2: SQVTM and ANQGSEA. Trimming took 4 bases from V and 0 from J, leaving 8 bases between them. CDR3 length equals 13 residues. CDR3 nucleotides: TGCAGCGTTGGGGGGATAAGCACAGATACGCAGTATTTT. Its protein product is CSVGGISTDTQYF.

The chain is built from TRBV7-6 and TRBJ1-5, with D possibly TRBD1 on 5 matching bases. CDR1 SGHVS and CDR2 FNYEAQ come from the germline V gene. This CDR3 contains 14 residues. V shed 6 bases and J shed 4 bases, with 13 bases lying between them. DNA for the CDR3: TGTGCCAGCAGTTTGGAGTCAGGGAATCAGCCCCAGCATTTT. As protein: CASSLESGNQPQHF.

This clonotype was recorded at least ten times. This rearrangement joins TRBV5-5 to TRBJ2-5; D is perhaps TRBD1 or TRBD2 (5 bases each). The CDR3 is 14 amino acids. From germline, CDR1 is SGHKS and CDR2 YYEKEE (reference sequence). Trimming pared 3 bases from V and 2 bases from J, leaving 11 bases between. CDR3 sequence (DNA): TGTGCCAGCAGCTCCCAATGGGGGCAAGAGACCCAGTACTTC. Amino acid sequence: CASSSQWGQETQYF. Based on the CDR3 plus reference TRBV5-5 and TRBJ2-5, the full variable domain is DAGVTQSPTHLIKTRGQQVTLRCSPISGHKSVSWYQQVLGQGPQFIFQYYEKEERGRGNFPDRFSARQFPNYSSELNVNALLLGDSALYLCASSSQWGQETQYFGPGTRLLVL.

In its sample, this clonotype was seen many times. The chain combines TRBV28 with TRBJ2-4; the match to TRBD2 covers 15 bases. CDR1 and CDR2 (germline): MDHEN, SYDVKM. V was pared by 8 bases and J by 1 base, with 9 bases of the junction left unmatched. The CDR3 has 18 amino acids. As DNA, the CDR3 is TGTGCCAGCGGGGGGACTAGCGGGAGGTTCCCTGCCAAAAACATTCAGTACTTC. It encodes CASGGTSGRFPAKNIQYF.

Many counts were recorded for this clonotype. The chain links TRBV7-2 to TRBJ2-2; unclear D gene. This CDR3 has 14 residues. Per germline, CDR1 SGHTA and CDR2 FQGNSA. V gave up 5 bases and J gave up 5 bases, with 12 bases separating them. The CDR3 spells CASSADPPTGELFF. CDR3 coding DNA: TGTGCCAGCAGCGCCGACCCACCGACCGGGGAGCTGTTTTTT.

The chain is built from TRBV9 and TRBJ2-5; D gene ambiguous. Between the trimmed V and J ends, which lost 0 bases and 4 bases, there was a span of 13 bases. From germline, CDR1 is SGDLS and CDR2 YYNGEE. The CDR3 has 15 residues. The CDR3 spells CASSVGLANRETQYF. The CDR3 DNA is TGTGCCAGCAGCGTAGGGCTGGCGAACCGAGAGACCCAGTACTTC.

Many counts were recorded for this clonotype. The chain uses TRBV29-1 and TRBJ2-1; 11 positions match TRBD2. The V and J ends lost 7 bases and 5 bases, in that order; junction bases with no gene match: 13. There are 16 residues in the CDR3. Looked up from germline, CDR1 is SQVTM and CDR2 is ANQGSEA. DNA for the CDR3: TGCAGCGGCCTGGGGGGGCTAGCGGGAGGCCACAATGAGCAGTTCTTC. It translates to CSGLGGLAGGHNEQFF.

This clonotype has more than one count but fewer than ten. This chain links TRBV7-2 with TRBJ2-2, with 7 nucleotides matching TRBD2. CDR1 and CDR2 from the germline V gene are SGHTA and FQGNSA. The CDR3 length is 13 residues. Losses at the gene ends were 5 bases for V and 6 bases for J; bases not matched to a gene: 3. In nucleotides, the CDR3 is TGTGCCAGCAGCCTCACTAGCGCCGGGGAGCTGTTTTTT. It yields the protein CASSLTSAGELFF. Looking up the rest from reference TRBV7-2 and TRBJ2-2 gives the full variable domain: GAGVSQSPSNKVTEKGKDVELRCDPISGHTALYWYRQSLGQGLEFLIYFQGNSAPDKSGLPSDRFSAERTGGSVSTLTIQRTQQEDSAVYLCASSLTSAGELFFGEGSRLTVL.

This clonotype was detected a few times. V usage is TRBV20-1 and J usage is TRBJ2-3; TRBD2 aligns across 8 bases. The CDR3 covers 15 residues. From germline, CDR1 is DFQATT and CDR2 SNEGSKA (reference sequence). J lost 2 bases, V lost 2 bases, and 6 bases had no gene match. CDR3 amino acids: CSARTSGGLTDTQYF. The CDR3 DNA is TGCAGTGCTAGAACTAGCGGAGGCCTCACAGATACGCAGTATTTT.

V and J are TRBV10-3 and TRBJ2-7; D gene unclear. This CDR3 contains 16 residues. Germline V CDR1 and CDR2: ENHRY, SYGVKD. With 0 bases removed from V and 0 bases from J, the gap between germline ends came to 12 bases. In DNA, the CDR3 is TGTGCCATCAGTGAGTCAAGTATAGGGATCTCCTACGAGCAGTACTTC. Translating gives CAISESSIGISYEQYF.

V usage is TRBV7-9 and J usage is TRBJ2-1, with TRBD2 matching over 13 bases. This CDR3 has 15 residues. V lost 6 bases to trimming and J lost 6 bases; unmatched junction nucleotides: 5. Germline V gives CDR1 SEHNR, CDR2 FQNEAQ (reference sequence). The CDR3 DNA sequence: TGTGCCAGCAGTTACCGGACTAGCGGGAGCAATGAGCAGTTCTTC. Its protein is CASSYRTSGSNEQFF.

This rearrangement joins TRBV9 to TRBJ1-2; D is perhaps TRBD1 (6 bases). There are 13 residues in the CDR3. Germline V lookup: CDR1 SGDLS, CDR2 YYNGEE. V was cut by 4 bases and J by 8 bases, with 15 bases left in between. In nucleotides, the CDR3 is TGTGCCAGCAGCTCCCCGGGGGCTCGGGGCTACACCTTC. Translated, it gives CASSSPGARGYTF.

This clonotype has just a few counts. The V gene is TRBV20-1, the J gene TRBJ2-3; D is unresolved. Germline V gene data show CDR1 as DFQATT and CDR2 as SNEGSKA (reference sequence). This CDR3 has 11 amino acids. The CDR3 sequence: CSPSTPDTQYF. CDR3 DNA: TGCAGCCCCTCAACACCAGATACGCAGTATTTT.

This clonotype was seen ten or more times. J is TRBJ1-1 and V is TRBV20-1; 7 bases are a match to TRBD1. The ends lost 4 bases at V and 6 bases at J; junction bases unmatched: 17. CDR3 length: 16 residues. Germline CDR1 is DFQATT and CDR2 is SNEGSKA (reference sequence). Here the CDR3 DNA reads TGCAGTGCTAAAGATAGGGTGGGCAGACAGGGATCTGAAGCTTTCTTT. This codes for CSAKDRVGRQGSEAFF.